This T cell receptor beta chain is drawn from a study of regulatory T cells in long-lasting Graves disease. Time point given: persistent/refractory GD, antithyroid drugs over 5 years with positive TRAb. PBMCs were the source of the RNA used for TCR sequencing. Study results and limitations: A greater number of public clonotypes (under 3,000) was shared by persistent patients than by new patients (roughly 880).

Details on this clonotype: The target antigen is unknown.

The CDR3 covers 18 residues. V lost 2 bases and J lost 6; bases outside the gene matches: 13. Germline CDR1 reads DFQATT; CDR2 reads SNEGSKA (reference sequence). Assembly of TCR beta libraries relied on iRepertoire HTBI primers together with Arm-PCR of CDR3 regions. TCRdb re-called the multiplex PCR reads with MiXCR, one entry per CDR3 protein. Among 650,000 to 700,000 distinct CDR3 sequences listed, 25% to 35% were seen once. The clonotype comes from a female donor with Graves disease. V and J are TRBV20-1 and TRBJ2-1; 13 bases are shared with TRBD2. The starting material was peripheral blood mononuclear cells (PBMCs), obtained when the disease was refractory, from a patient treated with antithyroid drugs. In DNA, the CDR3 is TGCAGTGCTAGATATTGGCGGGTGACTAGCGGGAGGCGCAATGAGCAGTTCTTC. It yields the protein CSARYWRVTSGRRNEQFF.